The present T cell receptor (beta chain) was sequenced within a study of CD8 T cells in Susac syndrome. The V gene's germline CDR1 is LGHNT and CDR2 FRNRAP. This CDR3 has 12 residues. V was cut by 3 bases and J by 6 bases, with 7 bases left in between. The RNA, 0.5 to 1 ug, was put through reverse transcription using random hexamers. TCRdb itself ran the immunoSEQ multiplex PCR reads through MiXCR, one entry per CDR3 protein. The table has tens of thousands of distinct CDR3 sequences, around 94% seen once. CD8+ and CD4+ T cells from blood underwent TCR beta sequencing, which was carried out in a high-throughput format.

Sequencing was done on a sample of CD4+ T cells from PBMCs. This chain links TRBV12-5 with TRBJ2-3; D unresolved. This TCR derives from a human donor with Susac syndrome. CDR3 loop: CASGFVGDTQYF. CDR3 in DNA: TGTGCTAGTGGTTTCGTAGGGGATACGCAGTATTTT.